A single sample gave rise to the 21 T cell receptor beta chains below, sequenced in a study of cytomegalovirus exposure and HLA in healthy donors. In the PCR, 60 Vbeta and 13 Jbeta primers were used. Sequenced by immunoSEQ multiplex PCR; TCRdb stores in-frame clones only, minus some. The sample lists some 100,000 clones, about 72% occurring once. Sequences were obtained from PBMCs. Source of these receptors: a man between 50 and 59 years old in good health and CMV-seropositive.

This clone appeared once. This rearrangement joins TRBV29-1 to TRBJ2-1; D not certain. This CDR3 spans 12 amino acids. Germline CDR1 reads SQVTM; CDR2 reads ANQGSEA. Trimming removed 3 bases at V and 3 bases at J, with 6 bases between. The CDR3 region has the DNA TGCAGCGTTGATTACGGCTACAATGAGCAGTTCTTC. Its protein is CSVDYGYNEQFF.

This clone was seen more than once but under ten times. The chain joins TRBV27 to TRBJ2-3; 11 nucleotides line up with TRBD2. Germline CDR1 reads MNHEY; CDR2 reads SMNVEV (reference sequence). This CDR3 is 15 amino acids long. The trim removed 6 bases at V and 3 bases at J, leaving 5 bases unmatched. CDR3 residues: CASSLRLAGTDTQYF. The CDR3, as DNA: TGTGCCAGCAGCCTCAGACTAGCGGGAACAGATACGCAGTATTTT.

A note on this clone: A read error may produce the germline difference seen at one junction end. V and J are TRBV4-1 and TRBJ2-3; D perhaps matches TRBD2 (5 bases). Germline V gene data show CDR1 as MGHRA and CDR2 as YSYEKL. The CDR3 has 14 amino acids. As DNA, the CDR3 is TGCGCCGGCAGCCAAGGACTGATCACAGATACGCAGTATTTT. Its translation: CAGSQGLITDTQYF.

The gene calls are TRBV7-8 and TRBJ2-7; 9 bases map to TRBD2. Germline trimming cut 3 bases from V and 6 bases from J; bases unmatched to any gene: 21. Germline V CDR1 and CDR2: SGHVS, FQNEAQ. The CDR3 consists of 19 residues. DNA for the CDR3: TGTGCCAGCAGCTTTTGGGGGGTCCCCCCTAGCGGGGCATTCCGCGAGCAGTACTTC. Its translation is CASSFWGVPPSGAFREQYF.

Remarks on this clone: Other DNA sequences of this sample code for an identical CDR3. The chain combines TRBV18 with TRBJ2-1; 12 nucleotides agree with TRBD2. CDR1 is KGHSH, CDR2 LQKENI, per germline. Trimming at V came to 6 bases and at J to 7 bases, leaving 7 bases not matched to a gene. This CDR3 is 15 amino acids long. CDR3 nucleotides: TGTGCCAGCTCGCCCCTAGCGGGAGGGCCGAATGAGCAGTTCTTC. This sequence encodes CASSPLAGGPNEQFF.

The rearrangement links TRBV9 to TRBJ2-1; 14 bases line up with TRBD2. This CDR3 contains 16 residues. Germline CDR1 SGDLS, CDR2 YYNGEE. V shed 0 bases, J shed 9 bases, and the junction held 5 bases outside the gene matches. CDR3 sequence reads: CASSVGPGTSGGEQFF. Written as DNA, the CDR3 is TGTGCCAGCAGCGTAGGACCGGGGACTAGCGGGGGTGAGCAGTTCTTC.

The chain uses TRBV6-5 and TRBJ1-2; 8 nucleotides match TRBD1. The CDR3 has 16 residues. CDR1 and CDR2 from the germline V gene are MNHEY and SVGAGI. V shed 0 bases and J 6 bases; nucleotides not matched to a gene: 9. The CDR3 sequence: CASSYSGLTGVHGYTF. CDR3 nucleotide sequence: TGTGCCAGCAGTTACTCGGGACTGACAGGGGTTCATGGCTACACCTTC.

The rearrangement joins TRBV7-9 to TRBJ2-7; 9 positions match TRBD1. CDR1 and CDR2 (germline): SEHNR, FQNEAQ (reference sequence). The junction had 10 bases not matched to a gene; V was cut back by 1 base and J by 0 bases. The CDR3 contains 18 residues. CDR3 DNA: TGTGCCAGCAGCTTAGAAGTCCGCCGGGACAGGGTCTCCTACGAGCAGTACTTC. It is translated as CASSLEVRRDRVSYEQYF.

The chain couples TRBV5-1 to TRBJ2-1, with 12 positions matching TRBD2. V shed 4 bases, J shed 4 bases, and the junction held 6 bases outside the gene matches. This CDR3 region has 16 residues. Germline V gene sequence: CDR1 SGHRS, CDR2 YFSETQ. CDR3 amino acids: CASSLTSGSTYNEQFF. In DNA form, the CDR3 reads TGCGCCAGCAGCCTGACTAGCGGGAGTACGTACAATGAGCAGTTCTTC. The complete variable domain, with remaining parts taken from reference TRBV5-1 and TRBJ2-1, reads KAGVTQTPRYLIKTRGQQVTLSCSPISGHRSVSWYQQTPGQGLQFLFEYFSETQRNKGNFPGRFSGRQFSNSRSEMNVSTLELGDSALYLCASSLTSGSTYNEQFFGPGTRLTVL.

This chain joins TRBV2 and TRBJ2-2; D remains unclear. Trimming cost V 3 bases and J 9 bases, with 11 bases left between them. Germline assignment: CDR1 SNHLY and CDR2 FYNNEI. CDR3 length: 13 residues. The CDR3 here is CASSDDLIRELFF. CDR3 nucleotide sequence: TGTGCCAGCAGTGACGACTTGATACGGGAGCTGTTTTTT.

V is TRBV7-2 and J is TRBJ1-2; D is uncertain. The length of the CDR3 is 14 residues. Trimming took 1 base from V and 0 from J, leaving 6 bases between them. CDR1 SGHTA and CDR2 FQGNSA come from the germline V gene. CDR3 sequence reads: CASSLVQTNYGYTF. In DNA, the CDR3 is TGTGCCAGCAGCTTAGTACAGACTAACTATGGCTACACCTTC. Full variable domain (remainder filled in from reference TRBV7-2 and TRBJ1-2): GAGVSQSPSNKVTEKGKDVELRCDPISGHTALYWYRQSLGQGLEFLIYFQGNSAPDKSGLPSDRFSAERTGGSVSTLTIQRTQQEDSAVYLCASSLVQTNYGYTFGSGTRLTVV.

The chain links TRBV19 to TRBJ2-3, with no clear D. V gave up 10 bases and J gave up 4 bases, with 12 bases separating them. There are 12 residues in the CDR3. The V gene's germline CDR1 is LNHDA and CDR2 SQIVND (reference sequence). The CDR3 region is CATTSRADTQYF. The CDR3 nucleotides are TGTGCCACTACGAGTAGAGCAGATACGCAGTATTTT. Full variable domain (remainder filled in from reference TRBV19 and TRBJ2-3): DGGITQSPKYLFRKEGQNVTLSCEQNLNHDAMYWYRQDPGQGLRLIYYSQIVNDFQKGDIAEGYSVSREKKESFPLTVTSAQKNPTAFYLCATTSRADTQYFGPGTRLTVL.

The CDR3 spells CASSVYIEAFF. The DNA for the CDR3 is TGTGCCAGCAGTGTTTACATAGAAGCTTTCTTT. This chain links TRBV2 with TRBJ1-1, with D hard to call. V was shortened by 4 bases and J by 8 bases, with 8 bases between the two germline ends. Germline CDR1 reads SNHLY; CDR2 reads FYNNEI. CDR3 length: 11 amino acids.

This chain joins TRBV15 and TRBJ2-7; TRBD1 aligns across 8 bases. The CDR3 spans 15 residues. CDR1 and CDR2 from the germline V gene are LNHNV and YYDKDF (reference sequence). The V segment lost 6 bases and the J segment 3 bases; nucleotides outside the gene matches: 10. CDR3 coding DNA: TGTGCCACCAGTTACGGTGCGACAGGGGTCTACGAGCAGTACTTC. Protein: CATSYGATGVYEQYF.

This chain links TRBV7-2 with TRBJ2-7, with D possibly TRBD1 on 5 matching bases. Between the trimmed V and J ends, which lost 6 bases and 3 bases, there was a span of 18 bases. Germline CDR1 reads SGHTA; CDR2 reads FQGNSA. This CDR3 has 15 residues. CDR3 sequence: CASSLTPDSSYEQYF. The CDR3 DNA follows: TGTGCCAGCAGTCTCACCCCAGACAGCAGCTACGAGCAGTACTTC.

J is TRBJ2-1 and V is TRBV6-5; 7 bases align to TRBD1. The germline V gene has CDR1 MNHEY and CDR2 SVGAGI. Trimming took 2 bases from V and 7 from J; bases not matched to a gene: 8. This CDR3 is 15 amino acids long. CDR3 bases: TGTGCCAGCAGTTACGCTGACAGGGCGTTTAATGAGCAGTTCTTC. Encoded protein: CASSYADRAFNEQFF.

The chain employs TRBV4-1 and TRBJ2-3; 8 positions agree with TRBD2. The CDR3 spans 16 residues. V gave up 4 bases and J gave up 6 bases; unmatched junction bases: 12. Germline V gene lookup returns CDR1 MGHRA and CDR2 YSYEKL. The CDR3 loop is CASSPSPAGVDDTQYF. The CDR3 DNA sequence: TGCGCCAGCAGCCCCTCCCCAGCGGGAGTAGACGATACGCAGTATTTT.

This clone was counted once. The rearrangement joins TRBV19 to TRBJ1-2; the D is unclear. This CDR3 contains 16 residues. Germline CDR1 and CDR2: LNHDA and SQIVND (reference sequence). Trimming pared 4 bases from V and 2 bases from J, leaving 17 bases between. The CDR3 coding sequence is TGTGCCAGTAGTACCTCATCTAGACCCTCGAACTATGGCTACACCTTC. It codes for CASSTSSRPSNYGYTF.

V gene TRBV18 combines with J gene TRBJ2-1; 7 bases agree with TRBD2. This CDR3 contains 12 residues. Germline-derived CDR1 and CDR2 are KGHSH and LQKENI. Unmatched junction bases numbered 4, after V lost 6 bases and J lost 8 bases. This CDR3 is CASSGTTYEQFF. The CDR3 DNA sequence: TGTGCCAGCTCGGGGACTACCTATGAGCAGTTCTTC.

The rearrangement joins TRBV9 to TRBJ1-1; 7 positions match TRBD1. V shed 4 bases and J 3 bases; nucleotides not matched to a gene: 9. This CDR3 has 15 amino acids. CDR1 and CDR2 from the germline V gene are SGDLS and YYNGEE. The CDR3 loop is CASSLRTGPDTEAFF. CDR3 in DNA: TGTGCCAGCAGCCTAAGGACAGGTCCGGACACTGAAGCTTTCTTT.

The chain couples TRBV7-2 to TRBJ1-2; perhaps TRBD1 as D (5 bases). The CDR3 runs 11 residues. The germline V gene encodes CDR1 SGHTA and CDR2 FQGNSA. V was cut by 5 bases and J by 8 bases, with 9 bases left in between. Here the CDR3 reads CASSPGYGYTF. The CDR3 DNA reads as TGTGCCAGCAGCCCAGGGTACGGCTACACCTTC.